This record concerns one TCR beta chain sequence. Antigen specificity is unknown. Germline lookup yields CDR1 SQVTM and CDR2 ANQGSEA. This CDR3 region has 13 residues. V was pared by 3 bases and J by 6 bases, with 14 bases between. Through Arm-PCR of CDR3 regions and iRepertoire HTBI primers, TCR beta libraries were built. Each CDR3 protein gets one entry after TCRdb re-called the multiplex PCR reads with MiXCR. The sample holds about 400,000 distinct CDR3 sequences; 20% are singletons and the top ten take less than 25%. Stated time point: persistent/refractory GD, antithyroid drugs over 5 years with positive TRAb. From PBMCs, RNA was extracted and then used to make the TCR library. It was American Thyroid Association guidelines that determined Graves' disease diagnosis. The source of the patients was an endocrinology department in Xi'an, China. This sample was included in a study of regulatory T cells in long-lasting Graves disease. Study-level background: To qualify as persistent, Graves' disease required over 5 years of antithyroid drugs with positive TSH receptor antibodies. Study-level points and caveats: Researchers examined only peripheral blood and not thyroid tissue.

The chain carries TRBV29-1 and TRBJ1-1, with a weak D call TRBD1 (5 bases). This receptor was identified in a female donor with Graves disease. This sample comprised peripheral blood mononuclear cells (PBMCs), obtained when the disease was refractory, from a patient treated with antithyroid drugs. The chain's CDR3 is CSVDSSTAPEAFF. The CDR3 DNA sequence: TGCAGCGTTGATTCTTCGACAGCCCCTGAAGCTTTCTTT.